Described below is a single T cell receptor (beta chain) sequence and its context. As originally analysed: Junction-only sequences without quality scores came from ImmunoSEQ, so filtering differed. TCRdb keeps only in-frame clones here, not all; method: immunoSEQ multiplex PCR. The DNA was the basis for D and trimming; V, J and clone size are from that table. This sample carries more than 2,000,000 clones, 80% to 95% of them seen once, and the ten largest clones take roughly 0.36%. The sample originates from a study of shared clonotypes between healthy human individuals. Background on the study: The donor group consisted of two women and three men, aged 18 to 49. Researchers assigned three CD4 naive, three CD4 memory, two CD8 naive and one CD8 memory plate to each donor.

Unmatched junction bases numbered 3, after V lost 1 base and J lost 9 bases. This CDR3 has 13 residues. Germline loops: CDR1 KGHSH, CDR2 LQKENI. The rearrangement uses TRBV18 and TRBJ2-1; 7 bases align to TRBD1. The sequence was obtained from a man between 18 and 35 years old in good health. Some clones in this sample may be carry-over from other donors' samples. Sequencing was performed on naive CD4+ T cells from PBMCs. Subset given: CD45RA+ positively selected. The CDR3 sequence: CASSPLSGGEQFF. The CDR3 DNA follows: TGTGCCAGCTCACCACTTTCAGGGGGTGAGCAGTTCTTC. The variable domain in full, with the rest retrieved from reference TRBV18 and TRBJ2-1, is NAGVMQNPRHLVRRRGQEARLRCSPMKGHSHVYWYRQLPEEGLKFMVYLQKENIIDESGMPKERFSAEFPKEGPSILRIQQVVRGDSAAYFCASSPLSGGEQFFGPGTRLTVL.